What follows describes a single TCR beta chain. Its antigen is currently not known. The record has no base qualities; no much larger clone is one base away. From its cysteine to its phenylalanine, the CDR3 spans 13 amino acids. The read is trimmed to its CDR3 DNA, 39 bases read in frame from base 1. CDR1 and CDR2, looked up from the germline V gene (reference sequence), are MNHEY and SMNVEV. The germline ends are 11 bases apart after V is trimmed by 5 bases and J by 7 bases. The donors were healthy, HIV-negative adults who had no recently reported acute infections or vaccinations. All donors were Caucasian adults living in Nashville, Tennessee, USA. Magnetic negative selection was used to enrich CD4+ T cells, after which naive cells were positively selected on CD45RA and the negative fraction became the memory subset. Blood was obtained by leukapheresis, after which PBMCs were separated by Ficoll-Histopaque density gradient centrifugation and cryopreserved in liquid nitrogen vapor phase. Purity and quantity of every magnetically sorted T cell population were checked by analytical flow cytometry. From each sorted fraction, genomic DNA was isolated and quantified by UV absorbance on a Nanodrop 2000c.

This record comes from a study of shared clonotypes between healthy human individuals (dated by TCRdb to the early 2020s). Looking at the study overall: Three men and two women, aged 18 to 49 years, made up the cohort. Per donor, three plates each were used for CD4 naive and CD4 memory, two for CD8 naive, and one for CD8 memory. To estimate repertoire size and how much clonotype sharing occurs between individuals, the study deeply sequenced the blood TCR repertoires of roughly 5 healthy adults. Different laboratories and diverse techniques were used to prepare libraries and sequence TCR repertoires, to increase sequencing depth and limit assay-specific biases. Between about 0.8 and 9 billion PBMCs per donor were obtained by leukapheresis. Study-level results and caveats: Because the study included a small number of donors, the genetic and exposure-history diversity represented was limited. Sampling was restricted to blood, and TCR repertoires in tissues likely differ from the TCR repertoires found in blood. Even with the large sequencing depth, rarefaction of the sorted-subset datasets indicated that sequencing was incomplete. Compared with non-shared clonotypes, clonotypes shared by all four sorted-subset donors had higher generation probabilities. Larger estimated clonotype richness was generally found for naive subsets than for memory subsets. Pairwise subsampling led to the expectation that sequencing depth would affect the degree of clonotype sharing among donors. When a few donors were compared, the shared fraction of clonotypes was about 5% for naive CD4, over 3% for naive CD8, roughly 2.5% for memory CD4, and 0.4% for memory CD8.

Using the deep immunoSEQ assay, multiplex PCR amplified TCR CDR3 regions from genomic DNA. For each cell subset, the extracted genomic DNA was distributed evenly across all wells of several immunoSEQ 96-well plates, and each plate served as one replicate. For sorted subsets, each replicate PCR was loaded with 200 ng genomic DNA, equivalent to 25,000 to 30,000 T cell genomes. The purified libraries were quantified using a Qubit 3.0 fluorometer, sized with a Bioanalyzer 2100, and then quantified again using the KAPA Library Quantification kit. Every immunoSEQ 96-well plate was sequenced on a separate single-read 150-cycle Illumina NextSeq 550 flow cell. As for the authors' bioinformatics: Because the immunoSEQ output held only junctional sequences and lacked quality scores, the filtering could not match the filtering applied to full-length reads. Sequences were annotated with PyIR, a Python wrapper for IgBLAST v1.9, and V/J genes and CDR3 were assigned using IMGT germline references. Reads with weak V/J assignments (E-value above 1e-6), missing CDR3, stop codons, out-of-frame junctions, or ambiguous translated residues were removed. V3J clonotypes were defined by identical inferred V gene, J gene, and CDR3 amino acid sequence. To compute the percentage overlap between repertoires, the number of shared unique clonotypes was divided by the size of the smaller repertoire. Three approaches were used to assess repertoire richness: RTK rarefaction, the Chao1 estimator, and Recon v2.1 estimates of unobserved clonotypes. Generation probabilities for all TCRbeta clonotypes obtained by the gDNA method from a handful of donors were computed using OLGA. TCRdb retrieved this table from immuneACCESS and kept in-frame rearrangements only. Not all clones are present; in checked studies, unresolved V genes account for under half, and no reason is known for the remainder. The V and J calls and clone size come from that table; D and trimming were worked out from the DNA. Counted in this sample were about a million clones; around three quarters of them appeared once. The ten largest clones capture about 0.89% of the sample.

The V and J segments used are TRBV27 and TRBJ1-4, with TRBD1 perhaps the D gene, on 5 matching bases. This receptor was obtained from a man between 18 and 29 years old in good health. Some clones in this sample may be carry-over from other donors' samples. The source material was memory CD4+ T cells from PBMCs. What the cell subset or site label conveys for this sample: CD45RA-negative fraction. The nucleotide sequence reads TGTGCCAGCAGTCCCCGGACATTTGAAAAACTGTTTTTT. The resulting protein is CASSPRTFEKLFF. The reference TRBV27 and TRBJ1-4 proteins fill in what lies around the CDR3, so the full variable domain reads EAQVTQNPRYLITVTGKKLTVTCSQNMNHEYMSWYRQDPGLGLRQIYYSMNVEVTDKGDVPEGYKVSRKEKRNFPLILESPSPNQTSLYFCASSPRTFEKLFFGSGTQLSVL.